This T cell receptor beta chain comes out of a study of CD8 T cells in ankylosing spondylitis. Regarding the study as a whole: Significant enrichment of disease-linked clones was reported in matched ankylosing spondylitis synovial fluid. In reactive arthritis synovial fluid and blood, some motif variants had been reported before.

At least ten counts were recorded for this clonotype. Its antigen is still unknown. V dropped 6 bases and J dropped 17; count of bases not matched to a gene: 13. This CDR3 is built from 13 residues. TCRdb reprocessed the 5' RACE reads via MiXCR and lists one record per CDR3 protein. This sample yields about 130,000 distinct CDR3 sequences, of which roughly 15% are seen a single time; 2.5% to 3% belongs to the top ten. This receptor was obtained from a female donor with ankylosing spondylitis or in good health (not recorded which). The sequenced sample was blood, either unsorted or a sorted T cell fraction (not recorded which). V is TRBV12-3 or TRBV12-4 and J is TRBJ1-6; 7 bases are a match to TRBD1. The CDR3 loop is CASRTRGGYPIHF. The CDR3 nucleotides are TGTGCCAGCAGAACCAGGGGGGGGTACCCAATCCACTTT.